The 4 T cell receptor beta chains listed next were all sequenced from one sample in a study of blood T cell repertoires in COVID-19. Profiling relied on immunoSEQ multiplex PCR, and the TCRdb table lists in-frame clones only, not all of them. The repertoire holds approximately 100,000 clones, more than 85% seen once, with roughly 0.88% in the top ten. Input material: peripheral blood. The receptor source for this set is a man aged 55 to 70 with acute or convalescent COVID-19.

The genes are TRBV10-3 and TRBJ2-1; 11 bases map to TRBD2. CDR1 is ENHRY, CDR2 SYGVKD, per germline. This CDR3 is 15 amino acids long. The junction had 8 bases not matched to a gene; V was cut back by 7 bases and J by 6 bases. The CDR3 sequence is CAITPSGTSGNEQFF. As DNA, the CDR3 is TGTGCCATCACTCCGAGTGGGACTAGCGGCAATGAGCAGTTCTTC.

The CDR3 sequence: CASSPRGSYSGNTIYF. The CDR3 region has the DNA TGTGCCAGCAGCCCTAGGGGCAGCTACTCTGGAAACACCATATATTTT. V is TRBV11-3 and J is TRBJ1-3; possible D gene TRBD1, 5 bases. Trimming removed 5 bases from V and 0 bases from J, with 14 bases in between. The CDR3 is 16 residues long. Germline CDR1 SGHNT, CDR2 YENEEA.

This clone appeared a single time. The rearrangement uses TRBV24-1 and TRBJ1-5, with D possibly TRBD1 on 6 matching bases. V gave up 4 bases and J gave up 6 bases, with 9 bases separating them. This CDR3 region has 13 residues. CDR1 and CDR2 (germline): KGHDR, SFDVKD. The CDR3 sequence is CATSDRGGQPQHF. The CDR3 bases are TGTGCCACCAGTGACCGAGGGGGTCAGCCCCAGCATTTT.

This sequence joins TRBV24-1 and TRBJ2-3; 16 bases are a match to TRBD2. Germline V gene sequence: CDR1 KGHDR, CDR2 SFDVKD. The CDR3 contains 18 residues. Unmatched junction bases numbered 8, after V lost 4 bases and J lost 5 bases. CDR3 protein: CATSDPGTSGRARDTQYF. The CDR3 DNA sequence: TGTGCCACCAGTGACCCCGGGACTAGCGGGAGGGCAAGAGATACGCAGTATTTT.